This T cell receptor (beta chain) was retrieved from a study of T cell repertoires in cytomegalovirus infection. Looking at the study overall: Carrying CMV and the relevant HLA type showed in public TCR beta signatures. General study results and limits: Clonotype analysis showed dominance of the ex vivo response by HLA-C-restricted CMV-specific TCR beta clonotypes.

MiXCR, applied by TCRdb to the reads, yields one record per CDR3 protein. The sample lists about 400,000 distinct CDR3 sequences, 15% to 20% seen once, with about 10% in the top ten. This clonotype was observed at least ten times. Its antigen is not known. Sequencing was performed on PBMCs. The clonotype was recovered from a human donor in good health (CMV status not recorded). Some clones in this sample may be carry-over from other donors' samples.

The CDR3 loop reads CASSYSWGGSYEQYF. The CDR3 DNA reads as TGTGCCAGCAGCTACTCTTGGGGGGGCTCCTACGAGCAGTACTTC. The rearrangement joins TRBV7-2 to TRBJ2-7; TRBD2 aligns across 7 bases. CDR1 is SGHTA and CDR2 is FQGNSA in the germline V gene. The CDR3 is 15 residues long. V was pared by 4 bases and J by 0 bases, with 6 bases of the junction left unmatched.